The clone carrying this T cell receptor beta chain was observed many times. The V gene lost 2 bases and the J gene lost 0 bases, with 10 bases spanning the gap. The CDR3 extends over 15 amino acids. Germline CDR1 is MNHEY and CDR2 is SVGAGI. This sample stems from a study of T-cell memory formation after mild COVID-19. TCRalpha and TCRbeta libraries used 5'RACE with constant-segment primers and UMIs. TCRdb processed the 5' RACE reads anew with MiXCR; each CDR3 protein has one entry. The sample lists tens of thousands of distinct CDR3 sequences, around 10% occurring once. The receptor comes from a man aged 18 to 29 who had mild COVID-19 (a few samples of this study predate the infection). Cell type and time point are not known. The rearrangement links TRBV6-5 to TRBJ2-5, with D unclear. The sequenced sample was PBMCs or a T cell subset sorted from them (not recorded which). The CDR3 sequence: CASSYVDANQETQYF. CDR3 in DNA: TGTGCCAGCAGTTACGTCGATGCTAACCAAGAGACCCAGTACTTC.